This T cell receptor (beta chain) is drawn from a study of blood T cell repertoires in COVID-19. As for the study in general: Acute and convalescent COVID-19 specimens originated in the United States, Italy and Spain. In each case, the material was cDNA or gDNA derived from T cells, B-cell-depleted T cells, or PBMCs.

Original handling: Amplification with reference gene primers provided the estimates of nucleated cell counts. Only in-frame clones appear in the TCRdb table, and some are missing; sequencing was by immunoSEQ multiplex PCR. That table is the source of V, J and clone size, and D and trimming were worked out from the DNA. The table lists over 250,000 clones, approximately 88% of them singletons. Germline-derived CDR1 and CDR2 are MNHEY and SVGAGI. The CDR3 consists of 14 residues. The V end was cut by 6 bases, the J end by 2 bases, with 10 bases between. The receptor comes from a man aged 45-65 years with acute or convalescent COVID-19. The source material was peripheral blood. V is TRBV6-5 and J is TRBJ1-4; the D is unclear. The CDR3 DNA sequence: TGTGCCAGCAGCACCGGGGAGACTAATGAAAAACTGTTTTTT. Amino acids: CASSTGETNEKLFF.